This T cell receptor (beta chain) is from a study of CD8 T cell repertoires and HIV-1 epitope variants. About the study: Twenty-five autologous and known Gag and Nef epitope variant peptides each stimulated T cells separately. Cultures ran around ten days, with IL-2, IL-7 and IL-15 added on days 3 and 7. An uncultured baseline aliquot held 1M T cells.

The repertoire was sequenced with immunoSEQ multiplex PCR; TCRdb's copy has only in-frame clones and lacks some. The repertoire holds just over 2,500 clones, with approximately 72% as singletons. Worth noting for this clone: Its antigen is not known.

This CDR3 is 13 amino acids long. Trimming removed 5 bases from V and 5 bases from J; junction bases left unmatched: 6. Germline lookup yields CDR1 SGHDT and CDR2 YYEEEE. The clonotype originates from a male donor with HIV. The rearrangement joins TRBV5-6 to TRBJ1-2; TRBD1 matches at 7 bases. The sequencing sample was made of cultured CD8+ T cells derived from PBMCs. The CDR3 DNA is TGTGCCAGCAGTCAGGGGGGGATTTATGGCTACACCTTC. This encodes CASSQGGIYGYTF.